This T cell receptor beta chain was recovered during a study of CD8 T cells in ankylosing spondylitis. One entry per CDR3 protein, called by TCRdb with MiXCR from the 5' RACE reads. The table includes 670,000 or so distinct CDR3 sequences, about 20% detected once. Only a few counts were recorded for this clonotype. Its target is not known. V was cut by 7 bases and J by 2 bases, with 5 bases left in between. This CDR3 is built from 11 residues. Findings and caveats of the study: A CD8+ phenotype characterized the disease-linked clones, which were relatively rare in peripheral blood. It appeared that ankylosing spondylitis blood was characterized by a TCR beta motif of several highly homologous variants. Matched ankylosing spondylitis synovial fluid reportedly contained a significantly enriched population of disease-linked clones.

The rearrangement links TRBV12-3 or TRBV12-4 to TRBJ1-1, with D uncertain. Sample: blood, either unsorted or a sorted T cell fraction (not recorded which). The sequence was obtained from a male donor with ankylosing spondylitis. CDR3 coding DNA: TGTGCCAGCACCTACAACACTGAAGCTTTCTTT. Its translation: CASTYNTEAFF.